This passage covers 4 T cell receptor beta chains from one sample sequenced in a study of blood T cell repertoires in COVID-19. Profiling relied on immunoSEQ multiplex PCR, and the TCRdb table lists in-frame clones only, not all of them. The table includes a few hundred thousand clones, more than 70% detected once. The sequencing input was peripheral blood. The receptors stem from a woman older than 75 with acute or convalescent COVID-19.

To note about this clone: Other DNA sequences from this sample encode an identical CDR3 as well. The V and J genes are TRBV28 and TRBJ2-3; TRBD2 agrees at 10 bases. V lost 5 bases and J lost 3; bases outside the gene matches: 11. CDR1 and CDR2 (germline): MDHEN, SYDVKM. The CDR3 sequence is 17 residues long. CDR3 sequence reads: CASSTRLLAGVTDTQYF. CDR3 coding DNA: TGTGCCAGCAGTACACGACTCCTAGCGGGGGTAACAGATACGCAGTATTTT.

This chain links TRBV3-1 (or the pseudogene TRBV3-2) with TRBJ1-6, with D uncertain. The CDR3 spans 16 residues. The germline V gene has CDR1 LGHDT and CDR2 YNNKEL (reference sequence). V dropped 6 bases and J dropped 0 bases, with 12 bases sitting between them. DNA of the CDR3: TGTGCCAGCAGGGCCGGGATCCTCTCCTATAATTCACCCCTCCACTTT. This codes for CASRAGILSYNSPLHF.

This clone came up a few times. CDR3 bases: TGTGCCAGCAGATGGACAGGTCTAAGCCAGCCCCAGCATTTT. Its protein product is CASRWTGLSQPQHF. The chain is built from TRBV2 and TRBJ1-5; 7 nucleotides agree with TRBD1. The CDR3 is made up of 14 amino acids. Trimming took 6 bases from V and 7 from J; bases not matched to a gene: 9. Germline assignment: CDR1 SNHLY and CDR2 FYNNEI.

This clone was counted a single time. This chain uses TRBV5-1 with TRBJ1-2; TRBD1 might be the D (6 bases). The CDR3 length is 16 residues. Germline CDR1 is SGHRS and CDR2 is YFSETQ. V dropped 4 bases and J dropped 4 bases, with 20 bases sitting between them. This chain's CDR3 is CASSLTSDRYGYGYTF. Written as DNA, the CDR3 is TGCGCCAGCAGCCTTACGAGTGACAGGTATGGCTATGGCTACACCTTC.